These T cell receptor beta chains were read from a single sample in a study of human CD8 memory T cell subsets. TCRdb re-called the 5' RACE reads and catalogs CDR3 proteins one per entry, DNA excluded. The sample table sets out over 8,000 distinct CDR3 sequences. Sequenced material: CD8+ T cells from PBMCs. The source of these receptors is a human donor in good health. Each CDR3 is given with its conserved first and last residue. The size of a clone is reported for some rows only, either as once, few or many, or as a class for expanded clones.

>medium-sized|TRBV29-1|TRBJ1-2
CSVGRQDNYGYTF
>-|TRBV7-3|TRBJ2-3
CASSTDRGDRTDTQYF
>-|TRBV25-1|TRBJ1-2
CASSEVGQGYGYTF
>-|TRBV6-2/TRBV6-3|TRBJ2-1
CASSYTGGNHNEQFF
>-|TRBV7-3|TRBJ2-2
CASEGNPGELFF
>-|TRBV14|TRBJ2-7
CASSHGGGAYEQYF
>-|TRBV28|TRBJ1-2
CASSESNYGYTF
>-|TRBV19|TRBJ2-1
CASSSPTGGYNEQFF
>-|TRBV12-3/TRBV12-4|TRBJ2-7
CASSRTEYEQYF
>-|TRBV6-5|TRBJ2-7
CASTLGGEQYF
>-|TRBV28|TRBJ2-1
CASSRLAGVSEQFF
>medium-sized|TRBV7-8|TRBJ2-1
CASSSPWGELTQKSSYNEQFF
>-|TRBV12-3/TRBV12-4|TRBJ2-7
CASTATGPITSDYEQYF
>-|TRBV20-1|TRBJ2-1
CSARPGTSGIMRSYNEQFF
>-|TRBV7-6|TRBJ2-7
CASSFDPGSYEQYF
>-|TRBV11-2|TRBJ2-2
CASRGLENTGELFF
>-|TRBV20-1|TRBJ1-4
CSAPKGGTNEKLFF
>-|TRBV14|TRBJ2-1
CASSQDHLFTGPHVEQFF
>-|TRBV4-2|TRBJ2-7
CASSQDPASGTIVEQYF
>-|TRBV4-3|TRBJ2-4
CASSQDWGRKENIQYF
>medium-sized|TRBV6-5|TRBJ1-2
CASTPIGGRNYGYTF
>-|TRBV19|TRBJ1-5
CASTPEGWQPQHF
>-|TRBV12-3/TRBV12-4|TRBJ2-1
CASSGQGFDNEQFF
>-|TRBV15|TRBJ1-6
CATSKDRGSHSPLHF